This TCR beta chain stems from a study of blood T cell repertoires in COVID-19. Trimming at V came to 2 bases and at J to 7 bases, leaving 11 bases not matched to a gene. The CDR3 runs to 15 residues. Looked up from germline, CDR1 is SGDLS and CDR2 is YYNGEE. Only in-frame clones appear in the TCRdb table, and some are missing; sequencing was by immunoSEQ multiplex PCR. The sample shows around 140,000 clones, around 89% of them seen only once. Material for sequencing was peripheral blood. The chain couples TRBV9 to TRBJ2-7, with TRBD2 identical over 8 bases. The clonotype originates from a man in his 60s with COVID-19, enrolled during active disease. The CDR3 here is CASSVSGGGTQEQYF. CDR3 nucleotides: TGTGCCAGCAGCGTCAGCGGGGGAGGAACACAAGAGCAGTACTTC.